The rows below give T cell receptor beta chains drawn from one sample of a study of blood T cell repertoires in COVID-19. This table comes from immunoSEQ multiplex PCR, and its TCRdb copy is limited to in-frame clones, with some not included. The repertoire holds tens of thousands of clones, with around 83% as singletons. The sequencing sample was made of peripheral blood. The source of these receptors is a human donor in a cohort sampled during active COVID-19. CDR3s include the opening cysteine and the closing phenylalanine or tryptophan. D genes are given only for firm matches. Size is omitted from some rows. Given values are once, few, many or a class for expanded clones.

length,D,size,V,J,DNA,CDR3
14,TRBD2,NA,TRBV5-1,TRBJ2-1,TGCGCCAGCAGCGGGGGGACTAGCGGGAGTGAGCAGTTCTTC,CASSGGTSGSEQFF
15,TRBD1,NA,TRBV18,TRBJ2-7,TGTGCCAGCTCGCATGGACAGGCCGACTCCTACGAGCAGTACTTC,CASSHGQADSYEQYF
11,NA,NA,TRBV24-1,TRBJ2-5,TGTGCCACCAGTGATTCCCCAACAGCCAACTTC,CATSDSPTANF
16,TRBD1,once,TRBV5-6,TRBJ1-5,TGTGCCAGCAGCCACTTACAGGGGGGCAACAATCAGCCCCAGCATTTT,CASSHLQGGNNQPQHF
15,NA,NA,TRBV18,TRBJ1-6,TGTGCCAGCTCACCAGTAGCGGACTATAATTCACCCCTCCACTTT,CASSPVADYNSPLHF
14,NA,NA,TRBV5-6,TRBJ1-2,TGTGCCAGCAGCTTGGTATACGGGAACTATGGCTACACCTTC,CASSLVYGNYGYTF
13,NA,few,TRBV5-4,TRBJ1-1,TGTGCCAGCAGCTTCCGGGACACCACTCAAGCTTTCTTT,CASSFRDTTQAFF
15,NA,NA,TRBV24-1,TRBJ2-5,TGTGCCACCAGTGATTTGCAGGGAATCTCAGAGACCCAGTACTTC,CATSDLQGISETQYF
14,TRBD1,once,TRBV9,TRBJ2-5,TGTGCCAGCAGCTTCCGGACAGGTCAAGAGACCCAGTACTTC,CASSFRTGQETQYF
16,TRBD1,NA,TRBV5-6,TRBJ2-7,TGTGCCAGCAGCTTGGATCGGACAGGGGCAACCTACGAGCAGTACTTC,CASSLDRTGATYEQYF
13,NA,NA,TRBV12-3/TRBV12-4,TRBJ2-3,TGTGCCAGCAGGAAGACTAGCACAGATACGCAGTATTTT,CASRKTSTDTQYF
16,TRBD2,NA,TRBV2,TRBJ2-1,TGTGCCAGCAGTATCGGACTAGCGGGAGGATACAATGAGCAGTTCTTC,CASSIGLAGGYNEQFF
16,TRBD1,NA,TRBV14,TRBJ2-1,TGTGCCAGCAGCCAGTTACCGGGACAGGGAGGGAATGAGCAGTTCTTC,CASSQLPGQGGNEQFF
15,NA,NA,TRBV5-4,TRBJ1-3,TGTGCCAGCAGCAACGGGGGTCACTCTGGAAACACCATATATTTT,CASSNGGHSGNTIYF
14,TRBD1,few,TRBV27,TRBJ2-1,TGTGCCAGCAGTCAGCCGACAGGGGTAAATGAGCAGTTCTTC,CASSQPTGVNEQFF
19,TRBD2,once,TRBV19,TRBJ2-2,TGTGCCAGTACCCCCCGGGGGACTAGCGCGAGAGTCGGCACCGGGGAGCTGTTTTTT,CASTPRGTSARVGTGELFF
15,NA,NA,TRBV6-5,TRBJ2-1,TGTGCCAGCAGTTACTCATCCGTAAGGGGCCATGAGCAGTTCTTC,CASSYSSVRGHEQFF
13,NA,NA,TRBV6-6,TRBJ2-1,TGTGCCAGCAGTTACGGAGGCCGGGATGAGCAGTTCTTC,CASSYGGRDEQFF
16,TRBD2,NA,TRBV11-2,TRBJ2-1,TGTGCCAGCAGCTCCGGACTAGCGGGTAACCGTAATGAGCAGTTCTTC,CASSSGLAGNRNEQFF
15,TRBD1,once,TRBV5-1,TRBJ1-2,TGCGCCAGCAGCTTGGCTGGGACAGGGGGCGAGGGCTACACCTTC,CASSLAGTGGEGYTF
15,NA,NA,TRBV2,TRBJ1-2,TGTGCCAGCAGTGAAGGTGGGGCCGGTAACTATGGCTACACCTTC,CASSEGGAGNYGYTF
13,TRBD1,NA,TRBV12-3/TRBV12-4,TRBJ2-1,TGTGCCAGCAGAACGACAGGGGAGTATGAGCAGTTCTTC,CASRTTGEYEQFF
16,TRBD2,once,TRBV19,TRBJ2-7,TGTGCCAGTAGTATAGGGGGTAGCGGGAGTCACTACGAGCAGTACTTC,CASSIGGSGSHYEQYF
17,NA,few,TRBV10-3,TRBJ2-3,TGTGCCATCAGTGTTTCCCCCGGGACTGCTAGCACAGATACGCAGTATTTT,CAISVSPGTASTDTQYF
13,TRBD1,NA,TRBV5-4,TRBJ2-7,TGTGCCAGCAGCCCGGGACAGTTAGGCGAGCAGTACTTC,CASSPGQLGEQYF
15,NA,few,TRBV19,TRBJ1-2,TGTGCCAGTAGTCCCCGATGGGGGCAGGGCTATGGCTACACCTTC,CASSPRWGQGYGYTF
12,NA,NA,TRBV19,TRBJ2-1,TGTGCCAGGCCCGGGGTAGGCCATGAGCAGTTCTTC,CARPGVGHEQFF
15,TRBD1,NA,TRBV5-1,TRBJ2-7,TGCGCCAGCTCCCCCGGGACAGGGGGTTCCTACGAGCAGTACTTC,CASSPGTGGSYEQYF
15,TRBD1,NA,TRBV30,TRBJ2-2,TGTGCCTGGCACAGGGGGCTGGCGAACACCGGGGAGCTGTTTTTT,CAWHRGLANTGELFF
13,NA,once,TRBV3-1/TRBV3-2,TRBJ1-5,TGTGCCAGCAGCTTTGAAGGGGATCAGCCCCAGCATTTT,CASSFEGDQPQHF
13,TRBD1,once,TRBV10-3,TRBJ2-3,TGTGCCATCAAACAGGGGGGCACAGATACGCAGTATTTT,CAIKQGGTDTQYF
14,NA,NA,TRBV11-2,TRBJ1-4,TGTGCCAGCAGCCCACAGGCGTCTAATGAAAAACTGTTTTTT,CASSPQASNEKLFF
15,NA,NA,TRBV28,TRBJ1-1,TGTGCCAGCAGTTTAGTAGGACAGATGAACACTGAAGCTTTCTTT,CASSLVGQMNTEAFF
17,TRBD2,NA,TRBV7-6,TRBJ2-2,TGTGCCAGCAGCTTAGCGCCGACTAGCGGGGGGGCCGGGGAGCTGTTTTTT,CASSLAPTSGGAGELFF
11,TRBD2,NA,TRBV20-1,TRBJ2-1,TGCAGTGCTCTTTCGAGCGGGAGGGACTTCTTC,CSALSSGRDFF
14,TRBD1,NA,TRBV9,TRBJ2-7,TGTGCCAGCAGCGTTGGGGGACAGACCTACGAGCAGTACTTC,CASSVGGQTYEQYF
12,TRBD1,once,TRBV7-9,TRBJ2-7,TGTGCCGCGGGACAGGGGGAACACGAGCAGTACTTC,CAAGQGEHEQYF
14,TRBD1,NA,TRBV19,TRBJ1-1,TGTGCCAGTAGTACGGGACAGCTGAACACTGAAGCTTTCTTT,CASSTGQLNTEAFF
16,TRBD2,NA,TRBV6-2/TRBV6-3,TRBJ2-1,TGTGCCAGCAGTTCCCCGACTAGCGGGCTCCAGGGTGAGCAGTTCTTC,CASSSPTSGLQGEQFF
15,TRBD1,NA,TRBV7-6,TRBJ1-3,TGTGCCAGCAGCTCGGGACAGTACTCTGGAAACACCATATATTTT,CASSSGQYSGNTIYF
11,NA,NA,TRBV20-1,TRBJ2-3,TGCAGTGCTCAGAAGTCAGATACGCAGTATTTT,CSAQKSDTQYF
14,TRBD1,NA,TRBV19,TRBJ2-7,TGTGCCAGTAGTATCAGGACAGGGATCTACGAGCAGTACTTC,CASSIRTGIYEQYF
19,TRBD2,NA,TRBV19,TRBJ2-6,TGTGCCAGTAGTAAGACTAGCGGGGGACTTTATTCTGGGGCCAACGTCCTGACTTTC,CASSKTSGGLYSGANVLTF
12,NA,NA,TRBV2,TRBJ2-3,TGTGCCAGCAGCTTTAACACAGATACGCAGTATTTT,CASSFNTDTQYF
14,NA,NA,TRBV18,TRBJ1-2,TGTGCCAGCTCACCTGCACAAACTAACTATGGCTACACCTTC,CASSPAQTNYGYTF
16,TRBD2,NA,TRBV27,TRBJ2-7,TGTGCCAGCAGTTCAGGGGAGACTAGCGGACTATACGAGCAGTACTTC,CASSSGETSGLYEQYF
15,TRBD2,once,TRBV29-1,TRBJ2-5,TGCAGCGTTGCGGGACTAGCGGGTGCCCAAGAGACCCAGTACTTC,CSVAGLAGAQETQYF
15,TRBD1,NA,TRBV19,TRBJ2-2,TGTGCCAGTAGTATGGGGGACAGGGCGACCGGGGAGCTGTTTTTT,CASSMGDRATGELFF